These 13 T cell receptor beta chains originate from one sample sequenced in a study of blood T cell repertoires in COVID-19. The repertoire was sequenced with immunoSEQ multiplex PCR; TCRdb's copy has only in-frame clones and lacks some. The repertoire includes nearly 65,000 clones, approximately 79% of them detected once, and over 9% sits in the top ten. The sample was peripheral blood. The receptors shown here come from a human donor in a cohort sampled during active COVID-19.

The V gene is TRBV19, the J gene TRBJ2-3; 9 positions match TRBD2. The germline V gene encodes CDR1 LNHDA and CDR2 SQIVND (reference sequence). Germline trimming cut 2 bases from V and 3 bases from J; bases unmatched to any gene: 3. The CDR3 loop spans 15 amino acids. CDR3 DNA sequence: TGTGCCAGTAGTATAATCAGCGGGAGGACAGATACGCAGTATTTT. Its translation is CASSIISGRTDTQYF.

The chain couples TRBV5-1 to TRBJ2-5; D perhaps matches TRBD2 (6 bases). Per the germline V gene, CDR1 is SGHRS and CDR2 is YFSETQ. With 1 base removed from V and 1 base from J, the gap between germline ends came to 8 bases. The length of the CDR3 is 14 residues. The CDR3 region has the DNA TGCGCCAGCAGCTTGTACGGGGGCCAAGAGACCCAGTACTTC. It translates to CASSLYGGQETQYF.

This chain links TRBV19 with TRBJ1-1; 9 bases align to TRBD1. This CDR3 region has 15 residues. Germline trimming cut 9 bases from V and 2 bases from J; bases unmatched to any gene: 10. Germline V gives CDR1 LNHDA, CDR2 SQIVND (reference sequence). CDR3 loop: CASAQGASRNTEAFF. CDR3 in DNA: TGTGCCAGCGCACAGGGGGCTTCTAGAAACACTGAAGCTTTCTTT.

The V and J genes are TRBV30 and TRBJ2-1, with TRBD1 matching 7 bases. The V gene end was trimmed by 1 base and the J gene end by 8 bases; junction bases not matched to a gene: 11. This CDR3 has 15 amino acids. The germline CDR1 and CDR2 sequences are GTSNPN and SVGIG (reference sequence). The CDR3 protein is CAWSEDRVRRDEQFF. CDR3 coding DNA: TGTGCCTGGAGTGAAGACAGGGTAAGAAGGGATGAGCAGTTCTTC.

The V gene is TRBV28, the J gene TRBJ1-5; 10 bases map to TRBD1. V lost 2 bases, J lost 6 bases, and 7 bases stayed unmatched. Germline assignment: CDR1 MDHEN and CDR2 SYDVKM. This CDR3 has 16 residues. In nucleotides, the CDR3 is TGTGCCAGCAGTTTAAGGGGACAGGGGTTGGGTCAGCCCCAGCATTTT. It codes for CASSLRGQGLGQPQHF.

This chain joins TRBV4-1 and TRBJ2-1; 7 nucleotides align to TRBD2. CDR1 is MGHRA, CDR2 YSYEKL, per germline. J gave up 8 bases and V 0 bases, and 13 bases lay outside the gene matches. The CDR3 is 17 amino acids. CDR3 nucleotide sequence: TGCGCCAGCAGCCAAGAAGACCCGCGGGCTGGGGGGGATGAGCAGTTCTTC. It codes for CASSQEDPRAGGDEQFF.

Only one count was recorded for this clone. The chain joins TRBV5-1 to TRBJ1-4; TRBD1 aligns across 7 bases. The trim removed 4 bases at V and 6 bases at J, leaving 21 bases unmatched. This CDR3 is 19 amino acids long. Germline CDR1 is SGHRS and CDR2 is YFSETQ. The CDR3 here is CASSARSPRQGRRDEKLFF. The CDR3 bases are TGCGCCAGCAGCGCCCGGTCCCCTCGACAGGGACGAAGGGATGAAAAACTGTTTTTT.

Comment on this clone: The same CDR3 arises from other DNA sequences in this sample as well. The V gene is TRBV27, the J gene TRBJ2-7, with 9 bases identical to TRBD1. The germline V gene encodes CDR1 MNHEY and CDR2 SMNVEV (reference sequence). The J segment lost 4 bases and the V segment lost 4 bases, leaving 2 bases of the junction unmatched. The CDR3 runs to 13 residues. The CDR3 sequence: CASSWGQGYEQYF. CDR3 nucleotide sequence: TGTGCCAGCAGTTGGGGACAGGGTTACGAGCAGTACTTC.

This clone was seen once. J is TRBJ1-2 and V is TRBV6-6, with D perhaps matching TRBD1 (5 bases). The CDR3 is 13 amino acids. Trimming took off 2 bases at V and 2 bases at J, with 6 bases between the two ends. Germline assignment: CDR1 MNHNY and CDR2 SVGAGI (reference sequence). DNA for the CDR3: TGTGCCAGCAGTTACGGGGGGAACTATGGCTACACCTTC. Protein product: CASSYGGNYGYTF.

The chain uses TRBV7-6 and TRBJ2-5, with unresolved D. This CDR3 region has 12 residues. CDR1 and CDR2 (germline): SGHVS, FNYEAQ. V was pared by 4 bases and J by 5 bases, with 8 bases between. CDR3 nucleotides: TGTGCCAGCAGCTACGATCGGGAGACCCAGTACTTC. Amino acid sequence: CASSYDRETQYF.

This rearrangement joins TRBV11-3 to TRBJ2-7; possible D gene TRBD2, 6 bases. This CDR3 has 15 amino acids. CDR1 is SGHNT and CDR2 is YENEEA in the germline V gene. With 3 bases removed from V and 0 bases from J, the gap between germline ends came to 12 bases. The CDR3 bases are TGTGCCAGCAGCTTTTGGCGGGGACCCTCCTACGAGCAGTACTTC. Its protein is CASSFWRGPSYEQYF.

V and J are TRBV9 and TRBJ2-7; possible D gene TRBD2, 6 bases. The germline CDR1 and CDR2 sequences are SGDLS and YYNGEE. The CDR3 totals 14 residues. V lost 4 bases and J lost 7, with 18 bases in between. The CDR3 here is CASSPPSGVGEQYF. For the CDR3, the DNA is TGTGCCAGCAGCCCTCCATCGGGGGTCGGTGAGCAGTACTTC.

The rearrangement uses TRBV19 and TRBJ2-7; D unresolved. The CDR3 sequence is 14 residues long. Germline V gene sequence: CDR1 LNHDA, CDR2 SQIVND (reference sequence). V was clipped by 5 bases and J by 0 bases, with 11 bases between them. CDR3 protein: CASSPAEISYEQYF. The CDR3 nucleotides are TGTGCCAGTAGTCCCGCGGAGATCTCCTACGAGCAGTACTTC.